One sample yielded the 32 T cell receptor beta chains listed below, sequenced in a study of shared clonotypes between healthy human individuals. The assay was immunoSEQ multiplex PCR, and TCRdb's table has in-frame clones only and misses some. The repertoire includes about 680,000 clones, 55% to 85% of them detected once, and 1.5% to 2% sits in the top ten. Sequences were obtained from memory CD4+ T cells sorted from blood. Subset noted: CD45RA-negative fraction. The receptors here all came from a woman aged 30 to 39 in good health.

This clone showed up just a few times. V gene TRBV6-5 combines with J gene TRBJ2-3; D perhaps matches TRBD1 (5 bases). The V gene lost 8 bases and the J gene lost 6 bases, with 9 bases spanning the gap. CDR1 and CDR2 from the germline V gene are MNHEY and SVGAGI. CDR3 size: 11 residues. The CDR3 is CASGALDTQYF. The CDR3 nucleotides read TGTGCCAGCGGGGCCTTGGATACGCAGTATTTT.

The CDR3, as DNA: TGTGCCAGCAGTCCCCCCGCGGACCCTAGCACAGATACGCAGTATTTT. It specifies CASSPPADPSTDTQYF. The chain employs TRBV28 and TRBJ2-3, with D unresolved. V dropped 5 bases and J dropped 0 bases, with 15 bases sitting between them. Looked up from germline, CDR1 is MDHEN and CDR2 is SYDVKM. The CDR3 is made up of 16 amino acids.

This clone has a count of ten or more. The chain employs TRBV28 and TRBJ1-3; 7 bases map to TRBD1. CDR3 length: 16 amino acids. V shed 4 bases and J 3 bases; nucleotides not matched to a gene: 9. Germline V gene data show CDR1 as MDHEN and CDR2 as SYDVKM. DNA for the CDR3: TGTGCCAGCAGTTCCCAGGGGGGGGCTTTTGGAAACACCATATATTTT. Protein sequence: CASSSQGGAFGNTIYF.

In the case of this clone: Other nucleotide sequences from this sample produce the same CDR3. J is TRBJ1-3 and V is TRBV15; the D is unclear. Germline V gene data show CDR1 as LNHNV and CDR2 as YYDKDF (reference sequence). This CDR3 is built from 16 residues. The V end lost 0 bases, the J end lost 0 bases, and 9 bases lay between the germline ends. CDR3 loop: CATSRDTGASGNTIYF. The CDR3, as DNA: TGTGCCACCAGCAGAGATACTGGAGCCTCTGGAAACACCATATATTTT.

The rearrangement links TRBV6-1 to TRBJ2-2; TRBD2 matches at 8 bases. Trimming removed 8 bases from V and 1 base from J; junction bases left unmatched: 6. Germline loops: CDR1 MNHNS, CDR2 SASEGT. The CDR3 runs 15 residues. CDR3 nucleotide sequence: TGTGCCAGCCATTCAGCGGGAGTGAACACCGGGGAGCTGTTTTTT. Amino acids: CASHSAGVNTGELFF.

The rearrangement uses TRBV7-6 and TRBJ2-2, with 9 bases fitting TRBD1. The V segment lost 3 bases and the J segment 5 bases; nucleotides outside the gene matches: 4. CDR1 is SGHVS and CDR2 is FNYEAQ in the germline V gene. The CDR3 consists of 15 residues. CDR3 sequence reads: CASSLGQGITGELFF. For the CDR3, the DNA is TGTGCCAGCAGCTTGGGACAGGGAATAACCGGGGAGCTGTTTTTT.

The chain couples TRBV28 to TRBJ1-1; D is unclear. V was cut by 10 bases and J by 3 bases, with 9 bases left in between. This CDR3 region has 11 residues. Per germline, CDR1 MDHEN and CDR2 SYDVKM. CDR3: CATWWDTEAFF. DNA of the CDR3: TGTGCCACCTGGTGGGACACTGAAGCTTTCTTT.

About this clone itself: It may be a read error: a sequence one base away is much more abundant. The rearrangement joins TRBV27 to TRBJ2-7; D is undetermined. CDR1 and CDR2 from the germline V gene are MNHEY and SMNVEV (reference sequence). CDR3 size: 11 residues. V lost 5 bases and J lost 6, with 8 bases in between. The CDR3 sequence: CASSRESEQYF. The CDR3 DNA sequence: TGTGCCAGCAGTCGAGAATCCGAGCAGTACTTC.

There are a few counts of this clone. This CDR3 reads CASSTGQGGNTEAFF. Written as DNA, the CDR3 is TGCGCCAGCAGCACCGGACAGGGAGGAAACACTGAAGCTTTCTTT. This chain uses TRBV5-1 with TRBJ1-1, with 8 bases fitting TRBD1. Germline values: CDR1 SGHRS, CDR2 YFSETQ. The CDR3 loop spans 15 amino acids. The V and J ends lost 4 bases and 2 bases, in that order; junction bases with no gene match: 7. Complete variable domain (other parts from reference TRBV5-1 and TRBJ1-1): KAGVTQTPRYLIKTRGQQVTLSCSPISGHRSVSWYQQTPGQGLQFLFEYFSETQRNKGNFPGRFSGRQFSNSRSEMNVSTLELGDSALYLCASSTGQGGNTEAFFGQGTRLTVV.

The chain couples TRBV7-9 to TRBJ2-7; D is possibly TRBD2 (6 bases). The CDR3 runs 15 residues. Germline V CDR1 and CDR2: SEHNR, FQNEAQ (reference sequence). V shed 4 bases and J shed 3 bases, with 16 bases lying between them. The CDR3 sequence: CASSSPKAGIYEQYF. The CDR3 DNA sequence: TGTGCCAGCAGCTCGCCTAAGGCGGGGATCTACGAGCAGTACTTC. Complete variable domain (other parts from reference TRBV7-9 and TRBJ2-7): DTGVSQNPRHKITKRGQNVTFRCDPISEHNRLYWYRQTLGQGPEFLTYFQNEAQLEKSRLLSDRFSAERPKGSFSTLEIQRTEQGDSAMYLCASSSPKAGIYEQYFGPGTRLTVT.

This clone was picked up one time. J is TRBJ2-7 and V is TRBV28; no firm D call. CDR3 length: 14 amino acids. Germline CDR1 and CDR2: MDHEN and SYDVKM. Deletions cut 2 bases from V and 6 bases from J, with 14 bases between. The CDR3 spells CASSLNAGLGEQYF. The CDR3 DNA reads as TGTGCCAGCAGTTTAAATGCTGGGTTGGGCGAGCAGTACTTC.

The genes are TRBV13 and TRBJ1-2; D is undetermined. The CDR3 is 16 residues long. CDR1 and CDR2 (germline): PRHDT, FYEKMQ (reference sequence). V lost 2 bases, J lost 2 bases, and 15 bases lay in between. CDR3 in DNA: TGTGCCAGCAGCTTAACGGGTCTTCGTACAAACTATGGCTACACCTTC. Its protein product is CASSLTGLRTNYGYTF.

CDR3 bases: TGTGCCAGCAGCATCACTAGCGGGAGCTCCTCGGGTGGTGAGCAGTTCTTC. Its protein product is CASSITSGSSSGGEQFF. The V gene is TRBV7-9, the J gene TRBJ2-1, with TRBD2 matching over 11 bases. Germline values: CDR1 SEHNR, CDR2 FQNEAQ (reference sequence). J lost 9 bases, V lost 5 bases, and 15 bases had no gene match. The CDR3 length is 17 residues.

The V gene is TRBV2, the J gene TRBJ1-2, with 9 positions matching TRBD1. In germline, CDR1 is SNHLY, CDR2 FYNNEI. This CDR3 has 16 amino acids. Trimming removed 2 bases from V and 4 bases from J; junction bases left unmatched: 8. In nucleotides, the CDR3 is TGTGCCAGCAGTGAAACCCACAGGGGGCGCAGCTATGGCTACACCTTC. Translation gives CASSETHRGRSYGYTF.

For the CDR3, the DNA is TGTGCCAGCACCAGGGTGGCGGGGGCCAAGTCTGGAAACACCATATATTTT. Amino acids: CASTRVAGAKSGNTIYF. This chain joins TRBV21-1 and TRBJ1-3. TRBV21-1 is shown as a pseudogene. The CDR3 has 17 amino acids.

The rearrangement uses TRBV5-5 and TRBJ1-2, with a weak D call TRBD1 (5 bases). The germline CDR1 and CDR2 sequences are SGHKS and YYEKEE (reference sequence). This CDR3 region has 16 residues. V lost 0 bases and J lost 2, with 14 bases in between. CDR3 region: CASSLELGEENYGYTF. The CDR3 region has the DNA TGTGCCAGCAGCTTGGAATTGGGGGAGGAAAACTATGGCTACACCTTC.

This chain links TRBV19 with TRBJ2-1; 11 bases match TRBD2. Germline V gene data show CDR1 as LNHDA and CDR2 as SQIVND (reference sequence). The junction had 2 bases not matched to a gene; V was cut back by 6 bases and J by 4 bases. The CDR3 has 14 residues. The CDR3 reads CASSPSGRYNEQFF. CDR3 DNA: TGTGCCAGTAGCCCTAGCGGGAGGTACAATGAGCAGTTCTTC. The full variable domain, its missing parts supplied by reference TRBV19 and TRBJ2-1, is DGGITQSPKYLFRKEGQNVTLSCEQNLNHDAMYWYRQDPGQGLRLIYYSQIVNDFQKGDIAEGYSVSREKKESFPLTVTSAQKNPTAFYLCASSPSGRYNEQFFGPGTRLTVL.

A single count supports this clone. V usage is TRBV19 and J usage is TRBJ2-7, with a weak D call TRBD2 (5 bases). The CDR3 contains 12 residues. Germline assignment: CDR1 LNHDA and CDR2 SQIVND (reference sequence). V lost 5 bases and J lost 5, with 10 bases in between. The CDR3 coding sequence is TGTGCCAGTAGTGGTCCTAGCCACGAGCAGTACTTC. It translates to CASSGPSHEQYF.

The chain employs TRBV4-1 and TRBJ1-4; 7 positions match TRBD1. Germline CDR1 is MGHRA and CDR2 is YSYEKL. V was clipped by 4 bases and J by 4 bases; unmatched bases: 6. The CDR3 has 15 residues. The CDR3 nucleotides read TGCGCCAGCAGCCCCGGGACAGTGAATAATGAAAAACTGTTTTTT. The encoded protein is CASSPGTVNNEKLFF.

The CDR3 loop reads CASSSRELEGYTF. CDR3 coding DNA: TGTGCCAGCAGTAGCAGGGAGCTAGAAGGCTACACCTTC. The J gene is TRBJ1-2, the V gene TRBV6-6; D is perhaps TRBD1 (5 bases). Germline V lookup: CDR1 MNHNY, CDR2 SVGAGI (reference sequence). V dropped 5 bases and J dropped 8 bases, with 15 bases sitting between them. CDR3 length equals 13 residues.

The DNA of the CDR3 is TGTGCCAGCAGTGTGACTAGAGGGATGGGGGCCCTCTACAATGAGCAGTTCTTC. Translation gives CASSVTRGMGALYNEQFF. The rearrangement joins TRBV27 to TRBJ2-1, with D possibly called TRBD1 or TRBD2 (6 bases each). There are 18 residues in the CDR3. Per germline, CDR1 MNHEY and CDR2 SMNVEV (reference sequence). V was cut by 5 bases and J by 3 bases, with 23 bases left in between.

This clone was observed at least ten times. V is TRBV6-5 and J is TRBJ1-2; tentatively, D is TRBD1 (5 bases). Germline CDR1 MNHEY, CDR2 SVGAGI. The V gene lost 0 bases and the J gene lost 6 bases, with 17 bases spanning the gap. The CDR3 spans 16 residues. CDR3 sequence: CASSYSSGNLGNGYTF. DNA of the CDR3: TGTGCCAGCAGTTACTCATCAGGGAATTTGGGGAATGGCTACACCTTC.

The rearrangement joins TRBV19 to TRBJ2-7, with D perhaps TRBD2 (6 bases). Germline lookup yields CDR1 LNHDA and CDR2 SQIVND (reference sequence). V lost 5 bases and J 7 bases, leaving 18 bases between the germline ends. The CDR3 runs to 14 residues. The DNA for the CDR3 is TGTGCCAGTAGTCCCCGGGACTGGACTTGGGAGCAGTACTTC. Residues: CASSPRDWTWEQYF.

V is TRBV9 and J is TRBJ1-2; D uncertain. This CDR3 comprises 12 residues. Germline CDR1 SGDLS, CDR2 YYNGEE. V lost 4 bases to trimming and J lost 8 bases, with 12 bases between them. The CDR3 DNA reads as TGTGCCAGCAGCCGGGGAGGGTTCGGCTACACCTTC. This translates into CASSRGGFGYTF.

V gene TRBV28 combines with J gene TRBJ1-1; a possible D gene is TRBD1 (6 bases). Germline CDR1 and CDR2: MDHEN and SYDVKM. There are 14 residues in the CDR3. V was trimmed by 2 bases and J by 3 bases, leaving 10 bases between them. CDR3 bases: TGTGCCAGCAGTTTACAGGACAGTGACACTGAAGCTTTCTTT. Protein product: CASSLQDSDTEAFF.

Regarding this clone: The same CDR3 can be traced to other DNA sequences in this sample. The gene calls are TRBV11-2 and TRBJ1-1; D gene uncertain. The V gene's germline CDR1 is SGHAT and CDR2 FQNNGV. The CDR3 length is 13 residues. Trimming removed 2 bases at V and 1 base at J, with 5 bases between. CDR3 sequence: CASSLLGNTEAFF. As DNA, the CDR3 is TGTGCCAGCAGCTTACTCGGGAACACTGAAGCTTTCTTT.

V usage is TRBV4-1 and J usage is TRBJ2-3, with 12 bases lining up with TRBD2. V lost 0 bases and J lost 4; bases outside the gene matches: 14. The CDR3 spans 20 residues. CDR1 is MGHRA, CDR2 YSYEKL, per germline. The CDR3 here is CASSQDRYNLAGGRPDTQYF. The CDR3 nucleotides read TGCGCCAGCAGCCAAGACCGGTACAACCTAGCGGGAGGGCGCCCAGATACGCAGTATTTT.

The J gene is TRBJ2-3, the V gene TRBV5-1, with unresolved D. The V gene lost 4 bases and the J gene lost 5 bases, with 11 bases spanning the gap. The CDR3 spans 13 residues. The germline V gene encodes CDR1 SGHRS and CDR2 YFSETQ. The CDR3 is CASSQELGDTQYF. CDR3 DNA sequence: TGCGCCAGCAGCCAGGAATTAGGAGATACGCAGTATTTT.

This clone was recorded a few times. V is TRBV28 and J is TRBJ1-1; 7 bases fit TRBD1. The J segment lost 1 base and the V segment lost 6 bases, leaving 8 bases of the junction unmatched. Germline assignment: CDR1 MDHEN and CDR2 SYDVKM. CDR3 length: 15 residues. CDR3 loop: CASRPTQGRNTEAFF. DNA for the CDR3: TGTGCCAGCAGGCCGACACAGGGGCGGAACACTGAAGCTTTCTTT.

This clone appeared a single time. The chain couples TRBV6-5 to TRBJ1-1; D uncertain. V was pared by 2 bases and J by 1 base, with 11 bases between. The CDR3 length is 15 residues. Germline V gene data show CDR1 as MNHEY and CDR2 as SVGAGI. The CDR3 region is CASSYEGSRNTEAFF. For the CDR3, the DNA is TGTGCCAGCAGTTACGAGGGTAGTAGGAACACTGAAGCTTTCTTT.

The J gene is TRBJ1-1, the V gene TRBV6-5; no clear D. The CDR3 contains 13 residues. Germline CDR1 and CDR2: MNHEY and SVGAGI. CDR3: CATSVSLNTEAFF. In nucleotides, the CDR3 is TGTGCGACTAGTGTATCTTTGAACACTGAAGCTTTCTTT.

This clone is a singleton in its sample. The CDR3 sequence is CSVGLSGQGTDTQYF. For the CDR3, the DNA is TGCAGCGTTGGCCTCTCGGGACAAGGCACAGATACGCAGTATTTT. V gene TRBV29-1 combines with J gene TRBJ2-3; the D gene is possibly TRBD1 (6 bases). Per germline, CDR1 SQVTM and CDR2 ANQGSEA. The CDR3 is 15 residues long. The V and J ends lost 4 bases and 1 base respectively, with 15 bases between them.